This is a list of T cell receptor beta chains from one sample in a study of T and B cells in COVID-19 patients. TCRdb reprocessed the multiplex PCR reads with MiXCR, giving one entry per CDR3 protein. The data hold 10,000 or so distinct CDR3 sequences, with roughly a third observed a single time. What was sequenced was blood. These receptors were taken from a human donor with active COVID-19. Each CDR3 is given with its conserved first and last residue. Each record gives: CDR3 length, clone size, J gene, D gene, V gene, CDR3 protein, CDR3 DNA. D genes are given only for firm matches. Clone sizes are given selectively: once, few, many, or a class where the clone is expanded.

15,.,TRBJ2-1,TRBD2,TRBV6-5,CASRPSSGGADEQFF,TGTGCCAGCAGACCCTCTAGCGGGGGGGCCGATGAGCAGTTCTTC
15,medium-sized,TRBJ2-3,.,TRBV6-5,CASSYGATGTDTQYF,TGTGCCAGCAGTTACGGCGCGACCGGCACAGATACGCAGTATTTT
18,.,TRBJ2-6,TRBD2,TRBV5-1,CASSSFGQRGAGANVLTF,TGCGCCAGCAGCTCTTTTGGCCAGCGGGGGGCTGGGGCCAACGTCCTGACTTTC
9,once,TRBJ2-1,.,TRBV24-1,CATTHEQFF,TGTGCCACCACCCATGAGCAGTTCTTC
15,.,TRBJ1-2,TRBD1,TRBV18,CASSPTGEDYYGYTF,TGTGCCAGCTCACCGACAGGGGAGGATTACTATGGCTACACCTTC
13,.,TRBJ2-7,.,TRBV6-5,CASSYDSGSEQYF,TGTGCCAGCAGTTACGATTCGGGGAGCGAGCAGTACTTC
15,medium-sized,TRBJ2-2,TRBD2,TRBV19,CASNPQGLGAGELFF,TGTGCCAGTAACCCTCAGGGACTAGGGGCCGGGGAGCTGTTTTTT
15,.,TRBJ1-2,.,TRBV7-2,CASSLERGVDYGYTF,TGTGCCAGCAGCTTAGAGAGGGGTGTGGACTATGGCTACACCTTC
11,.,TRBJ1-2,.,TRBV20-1,CSAKEEWGYTF,TGCAGTGCTAAGGAGGAGTGGGGCTACACCTTC
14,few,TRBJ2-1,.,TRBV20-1,CSASGLDNYNEQFF,TGCAGTGCTAGTGGCCTAGATAATTACAATGAGCAGTTCTTC
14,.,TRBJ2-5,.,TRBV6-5,CASSSPGLSETQYF,TGTGCCAGCAGTTCCCCCGGCCTTTCGGAGACCCAGTACTTC
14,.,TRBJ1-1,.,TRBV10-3,CAITVEHANTEAFF,TGTGCCATCACTGTAGAGCATGCGAACACTGAAGCTTTCTTT
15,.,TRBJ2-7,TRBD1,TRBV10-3,CAISEGGQGLYEQYF,TGTGCCATCAGTGAGGGGGGACAGGGACTTTACGAGCAGTACTTC
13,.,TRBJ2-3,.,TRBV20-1,CSAIFPSTDTQYF,TGCAGTGCTATATTCCCTTCCACAGATACGCAGTATTTT
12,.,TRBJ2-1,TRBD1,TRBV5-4,CATGQGRREQFF,TGTGCCACCGGACAGGGGAGACGGGAGCAGTTCTTC
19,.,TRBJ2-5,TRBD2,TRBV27,CASSLGTSGGLGGQETQYF,TGTGCCAGCAGTTTAGGGACTAGCGGGGGTTTGGGGGGCCAAGAGACCCAGTACTTC
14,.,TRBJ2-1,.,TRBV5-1,CASSPAQGKGEQFF,TGCGCCAGCAGCCCGGCGCAGGGGAAGGGTGAGCAGTTCTTC
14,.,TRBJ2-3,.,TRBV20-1,CSPRRGGGTDTQYF,TGCAGTCCCAGGAGGGGTGGAGGCACAGATACGCAGTATTTT
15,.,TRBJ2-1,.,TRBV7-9,CASSLGNRVFNEQFF,TGTGCCAGCAGCTTAGGGAACAGGGTTTTCAATGAGCAGTTCTTC
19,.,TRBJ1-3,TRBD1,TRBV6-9,CASSHPPGTGAFSGNTIYF,TGTGCCAGCAGCCATCCCCCCGGGACAGGCGCTTTCTCTGGAAACACCATATATTTT
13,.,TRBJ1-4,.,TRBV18,CASSPDGNEKLFF,TGTGCCAGCTCACCCGACGGTAATGAAAAACTGTTTTTT
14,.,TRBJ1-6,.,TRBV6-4,CASSEPGDNSPLHF,TGTGCCAGCAGTGAGCCAGGAGATAATTCACCCCTCCACTTT
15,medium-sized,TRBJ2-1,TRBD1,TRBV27,CASRDRGGSYNEQFF,TGTGCCAGCAGGGACAGGGGAGGCTCCTACAATGAGCAGTTCTTC
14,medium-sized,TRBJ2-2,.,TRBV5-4,CASSRGERSGELFF,TGTGCCAGCAGCCGTGGTGAGAGGTCCGGGGAGCTGTTTTTT
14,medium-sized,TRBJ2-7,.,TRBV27,CASSSVSYGPEQYF,TGTGCCAGCAGTTCTGTTTCCTACGGGCCCGAGCAGTACTTC
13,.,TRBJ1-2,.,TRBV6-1,CASSEAIIGPYTF,TGTGCCAGCAGTGAAGCGATAATAGGCCCCTACACCTTC
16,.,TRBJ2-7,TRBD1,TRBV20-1,CSATPLPGQSAYEQYF,TGCAGTGCTACCCCCCTTCCGGGACAGTCAGCCTACGAGCAGTACTTC
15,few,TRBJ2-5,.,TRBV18,CASSPYMRGEETQYF,TGTGCCAGCTCACCATATATGCGAGGGGAAGAGACCCAGTACTTC
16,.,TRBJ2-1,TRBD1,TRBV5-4,CASTSGGIRIENEQFF,TGTGCCAGCACCTCAGGGGGCATAAGAATTGAGAATGAGCAGTTCTTC
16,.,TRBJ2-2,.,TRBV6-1,CASSDRGRMDTGELFF,TGCGCCAGCAGTGATAGGGGAAGAATGGACACCGGGGAGCTGTTTTTT
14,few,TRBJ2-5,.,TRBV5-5,CASSEGQRQETQYF,TGTGCCAGCAGCGAAGGACAGCGCCAAGAGACCCAGTACTTC
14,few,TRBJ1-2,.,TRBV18,CASSPGRGNYGYTF,TGTGCCAGCTCACCAGGGCGCGGTAACTATGGCTACACCTTC
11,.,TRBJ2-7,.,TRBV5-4,CASSSQDEQYF,TGTGCCAGCAGCTCACAGGACGAGCAGTACTTC
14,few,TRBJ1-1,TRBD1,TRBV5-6,CASSLFDRGTEAFF,TGTGCCAGCAGCTTGTTTGACAGGGGGACTGAAGCTTTCTTT
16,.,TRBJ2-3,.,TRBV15,CATSGSRSYSTDTQYF,TGTGCCACCAGCGGCTCCAGGAGTTATAGCACAGATACGCAGTATTTT
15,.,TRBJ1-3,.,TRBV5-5,CASSWIAGAGNTIYF,TGTGCCAGCAGCTGGATTGCAGGGGCTGGAAACACCATATATTTT
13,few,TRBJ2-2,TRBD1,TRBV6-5,CVSRTGGTGELFF,TGTGTGTCTAGGACAGGGGGCACCGGGGAGCTGTTTTTT